This TCR beta chain was identified during a study of monozygotic twins with inflammatory bowel disease. The CDR3 has 15 amino acids. CDR1 SGHRS and CDR2 YFSETQ come from the germline V gene. UMIs containing a 6-nucleotide sample barcode were added via template switching. TCRdb reprocessed the 5' RACE reads, keeping one entry per CDR3 protein, no DNA. This sample's clone table lists 330,000 or so distinct CDR3 sequences. The rearrangement joins TRBV5-1 to TRBJ2-3; TCRdb's D call, TRBD1, is unchecked because there is no DNA. Material for sequencing was blood. The TCR comes from a human donor with ulcerative colitis or Crohn's disease, or a healthy co-twin of an affected twin (not recorded which). The CDR3 protein is CASRPTGQSTDTQYF.